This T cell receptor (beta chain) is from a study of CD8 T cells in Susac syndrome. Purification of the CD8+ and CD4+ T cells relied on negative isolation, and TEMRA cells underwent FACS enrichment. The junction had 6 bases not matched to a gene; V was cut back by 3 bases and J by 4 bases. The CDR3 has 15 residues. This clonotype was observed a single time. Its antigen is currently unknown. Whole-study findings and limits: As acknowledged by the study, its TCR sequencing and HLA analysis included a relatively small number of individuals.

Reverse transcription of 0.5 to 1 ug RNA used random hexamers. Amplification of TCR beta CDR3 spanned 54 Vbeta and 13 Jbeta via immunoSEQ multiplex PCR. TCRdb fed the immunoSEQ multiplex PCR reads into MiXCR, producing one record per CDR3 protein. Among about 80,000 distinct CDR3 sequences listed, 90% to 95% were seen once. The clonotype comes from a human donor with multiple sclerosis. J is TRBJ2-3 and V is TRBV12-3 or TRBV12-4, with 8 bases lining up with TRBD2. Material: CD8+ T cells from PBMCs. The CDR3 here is CASSFSGGPPDTQYF. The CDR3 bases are TGTGCCAGCAGTTTCTCGGGAGGGCCCCCAGATACGCAGTATTTT.